This T cell receptor beta chain originates from a study of response to subunit inactivated influenza vaccine (dated by TCRdb to 2017 to 2018). Some background on the complete study: To follow how T cells responded to a trivalent subunit inactivated influenza vaccine, the researchers relied on deep quantitative profiling of the T cell receptor repertoire.

Taken from cysteine to phenylalanine, the CDR3 has 11 residues. Only the CDR3 portion is preserved as DNA: 33 bases, with reading frame beginning at the first base. V gives up 7 bases and J gives up 8 bases, and the segment between their germline ends measures 12 bases. Taken from the germline V gene, the CDR1 and CDR2 loops are SQVTM and ANQGSEA. This specimen's time point label, interpreted: 45 days after influenza vaccine administration. What the research found in general, with its limitations: The authors suggested that each seasonal influenza vaccination may recruit only a limited number of new T cells.

This clonotype occurred many times. What this receptor recognizes is not known. Base qualities are not recorded, but no much larger clone differs from it by a single base. The method was RT-PCR. The data were produced on an Illumina HiSeq 2500. The public reads were reprocessed in TCRdb via fastp at Q25 and MiXCR, keeping in-frame beta chains. Every distinct CDR3 protein forms one entry, paired with its most common genes and DNA. This sample lists a few hundred thousand distinct CDR3 sequences; approximately 10% were detected once. In total, the top ten clones hold about 12% of the sample. The chain uses TRBV29-1 and TRBJ1-3; TRBD1 is possibly the D segment (5 matching bases). The sample here was PBMCs from blood, taken roughly 6 weeks after vaccination. This receptor was obtained from a middle-aged man who received an inactivated influenza vaccine. Donor details come from another sample of the same person, matched by shared clones. The encoded CDR3 is CSGGQGDTIYF. Here is the DNA: TGCAGCGGAGGACAAGGAGACACCATATATTTT.